The text below deals with one TCR beta chain. The target antigen is unknown. The sample belongs to a study of long-term antiretroviral therapy in people with HIV. No fewer than two post-ART and no fewer than one pre-ART PBMC samples existed for each donor. Specimens retained roughly 0.95-11 million cryopreserved PBMC preceding DNA extraction. Sequencing relied on immunoSEQ assay v3.0, run at survey level. Sequencing used immunoSEQ multiplex PCR; TCRdb keeps in-frame clones, though not all of them. Of some 20,000 clones listed, around nine tenths were seen once; the top ten hold roughly a tenth. Whole-study results and caveats: The study found narrower CDR3 length ranges in HIV repertoires than in controls. No data were available on ART adherence, viral resistance or therapy changes.

The sample consisted of unsorted PBMCs, taken 0.5 years after starting antiretroviral therapy. The source is a man in his forties with HIV.

The CDR3 region has the DNA TGCGCCAGCAGGTCCGGGTCCCAAGGGGCCTCCTACGAGCAGTACTTC. Its translation is CASRSGSQGASYEQYF. The chain has TRBV5-1 and TRBJ2-7, with D possibly being TRBD1 (5 bases). Deletions cut 5 bases from V and 0 bases from J, with 18 bases between. Germline V gene lookup returns CDR1 SGHRS and CDR2 YFSETQ. This CDR3 is 16 amino acids long.